A single sample is the source of the 12 T cell receptor beta chains below, sequenced in a study of shared clonotypes between healthy human individuals. Positive CCR7 selection of CD45RO-negative cells yielded the naive CD8 cells, and terminally differentiated effector memory CD45RA+ cells were excluded. Sequencing used immunoSEQ multiplex PCR; TCRdb keeps in-frame clones, though not all of them. Of hundreds of thousands of clones in the sample, 80% to 95% were seen once. Sequences were obtained from naive CD8+ T cells sorted from blood. Receptors originate from a man aged 25 to 45 in good health.

The chain uses TRBV4-3 and TRBJ2-1, with TRBD2 as a possible D gene (6 bases). With 0 bases removed from V and 8 bases from J, the gap between germline ends came to 14 bases. This CDR3 is built from 15 residues. CDR1 and CDR2 from the germline V gene are LGHNA and YSLEER. CDR3 sequence: CASSQDSGGVDEQFF. The CDR3 bases are TGCGCCAGCAGCCAAGATAGTGGCGGGGTAGATGAGCAGTTCTTC.

This clone was seen just once. V usage is TRBV7-8 and J usage is TRBJ2-7; D is tentatively TRBD1 or TRBD2 (5 bases each). This CDR3 region has 16 residues. CDR1 and CDR2 from the germline V gene are SGHVS and FQNEAQ. V shed 1 base and J shed 0 bases, with 13 bases lying between them. The CDR3 DNA follows: TGTGCCAGCAGCTTAGTTGGGGGAACCCCCTCCTACGAGCAGTACTTC. This codes for CASSLVGGTPSYEQYF.

This clone was counted a single time. CDR3 amino acids: CASSPSPGGQQPQHF. CDR3 sequence (DNA): TGTGCCAGCAGCCCTAGTCCAGGGGGTCAACAGCCCCAGCATTTT. V gene TRBV11-2 combines with J gene TRBJ1-5; the match to TRBD1 covers 7 bases. The CDR3 contains 15 residues. V shed 5 bases and J 7 bases; nucleotides not matched to a gene: 11. Germline V lookup: CDR1 SGHAT, CDR2 FQNNGV.

This sequence joins TRBV29-1 and TRBJ2-5; D gene uncertain. The CDR3 is 14 residues long. V lost 3 bases and J lost 4, with 15 bases in between. Germline assignment: CDR1 SQVTM and CDR2 ANQGSEA. The chain's CDR3 is CSVDGLGGLETQYF. CDR3 coding DNA: TGCAGCGTTGATGGGCTGGGTGGTTTAGAGACCCAGTACTTC.

V gene TRBV5-4 combines with J gene TRBJ1-5; no clear D. Per germline, CDR1 SGHNT and CDR2 YYREEE (reference sequence). The V gene lost 1 base and the J gene lost 6 bases, with 5 bases spanning the gap. CDR3 length: 12 amino acids. For the CDR3, the DNA is TGTGCCAGCAGCTTGTCGGGTCAGCCCCAGCATTTT. Translating gives CASSLSGQPQHF.

J is TRBJ1-5 and V is TRBV30; 7 positions match TRBD1. The trim removed 5 bases at V and 4 bases at J, leaving 8 bases unmatched. Germline V gene lookup returns CDR1 GTSNPN and CDR2 SVGIG (reference sequence). The CDR3 extends over 14 amino acids. The CDR3 reads CAWDPGQPNQPQHF. The CDR3 nucleotides are TGTGCCTGGGACCCGGGACAGCCGAATCAGCCCCAGCATTTT.

The chain couples TRBV29-1 to TRBJ2-5; a weak D match, TRBD2 (6 bases). CDR1 and CDR2 (germline): SQVTM, ANQGSEA. CDR3 size: 17 residues. Trimming left V 0 bases short and J 1 base short, with 18 bases between. The CDR3 DNA reads TGCAGCGTTGAAGATGGGACGGGACTGCAGACCCAAGAGACCCAGTACTTC. This sequence encodes CSVEDGTGLQTQETQYF.

This clone was counted a single time. V gene TRBV19 combines with J gene TRBJ1-1; D is undetermined. Trimming took off 4 bases at V and 1 base at J, with 4 bases between the two ends. The CDR3 has 12 residues. Germline V gene data show CDR1 as LNHDA and CDR2 as SQIVND (reference sequence). The CDR3 is CASSNGNTEAFF. The CDR3 DNA sequence: TGTGCCAGTAGTAACGGGAACACTGAAGCTTTCTTT.

The V gene is TRBV23-1, the J gene TRBJ1-1; D is ambiguous. TRBV23-1 is classed as an ORF, of uncertain function. V was clipped by 0 bases and J by 1 base, with 24 bases between them. The CDR3 is made up of 20 amino acids. In DNA, the CDR3 is TGCGCCAGCAGTCAATCGAGTTGGGAGTTGCCAGGCCAGACGAACACTGAAGCTTTCTTT. As protein: CASSQSSWELPGQTNTEAFF.

Turning to this clone: Other nucleotide sequences in the sample specify the same CDR3. J is TRBJ2-1 and V is TRBV7-9; TRBD1 might be the D (6 bases). V was cut by 2 bases and J by 3 bases, with 8 bases left in between. In germline, CDR1 is SEHNR, CDR2 FQNEAQ (reference sequence). The CDR3 consists of 14 residues. The CDR3 sequence is CASSLLQGYNEQFF. CDR3 nucleotides: TGTGCCAGCAGCTTATTACAGGGCTACAATGAGCAGTTCTTC.

The gene calls are TRBV6-6 and TRBJ2-1; TRBD1 matches at 7 bases. V trimming: 7 bases; J trimming: 1 base; junction bases outside the gene matches: 4. This CDR3 is built from 14 residues. The germline gives CDR1 MNHNY, CDR2 SVGAGI (reference sequence). CDR3: CASNDRASYNEQFF. In DNA, the CDR3 is TGTGCCAGCAACGACAGGGCTTCCTACAATGAGCAGTTCTTC.

The J gene is TRBJ2-2, the V gene TRBV27, with 10 bases identical to TRBD2. The CDR3 has 17 amino acids. Germline loops: CDR1 MNHEY, CDR2 SMNVEV (reference sequence). V dropped 6 bases and J dropped 1; count of bases not matched to a gene: 8. CDR3 region: CASSPPLAGENTGELFF. The CDR3 DNA is TGTGCCAGCAGCCCACCCCTAGCGGGAGAGAACACCGGGGAGCTGTTTTTT.